The 7 T cell receptor beta chains listed next were all sequenced from one sample in a study of regulatory T cells in long-lasting Graves disease. Time point of the sample: newly diagnosed GD, antithyroid drugs for less than 3 months. The TCR library used RNA extracted from PBMCs. Arm-PCR with iRepertoire HTBI primers amplified the CDR3 regions for these TCR beta libraries. TCRdb ran MiXCR on the multiplex PCR reads and lists one entry per CDR3 protein. The table lists 250,000 or so distinct CDR3 sequences, approximately 18% of them singletons, with about 15% in the top ten. The data also belong to a second study, concerning T cells in Graves' hyperthyroidism and ophthalmopathy.

The sequenced sample was peripheral blood mononuclear cells (PBMCs), obtained at new diagnosis, from a patient treated with antithyroid drugs. The receptors were gathered from a woman aged 25-40 years with Graves disease.

The table lists this clonotype with many counts. The CDR3 here is CASSFSQGWTEAFF. As DNA, the CDR3 is TGTGCCAGCAGCTTTTCACAGGGGTGGACTGAAGCTTTCTTT. The chain combines TRBV7-2 with TRBJ1-1; TRBD1 matches at 7 bases. Germline CDR1 is SGHTA and CDR2 is FQGNSA. The junction had 6 bases not matched to a gene; V was cut back by 3 bases and J by 5 bases. The CDR3 runs to 14 residues.

This clonotype was seen at least ten times. The chain carries TRBV3-1 and TRBJ1-5; TRBD1 might be the D (5 bases). The length of the CDR3 is 15 residues. The ends were cut back, 0 bases at V and 4 bases at J, with 10 bases in the middle. Germline V CDR1 and CDR2: LGHDT, YNNKEL (reference sequence). The CDR3 sequence is CASSQDWGWNQPQHF. The CDR3 DNA sequence: TGTGCCAGCAGCCAAGATTGGGGGTGGAATCAGCCCCAGCATTTT.

This clonotype occurred many times. This chain's CDR3 is CSARDGATGGSNYGYTF. CDR3 nucleotide sequence: TGCAGTGCTAGAGATGGGGCGACAGGCGGGTCTAACTATGGCTACACCTTC. V and J are TRBV20-1 and TRBJ1-2; weak D call: TRBD1 (6 bases). The germline CDR1 and CDR2 sequences are DFQATT and SNEGSKA (reference sequence). Trimming left V 0 bases short and J 0 bases short, with 17 bases between. This CDR3 has 17 amino acids.

This clonotype has only a few counts. The chain carries TRBV6-2 or TRBV6-3 and TRBJ2-2; D perhaps matches TRBD2 (7 bases). The CDR3 sequence is 14 residues long. CDR1 is MNHEY and CDR2 is SVGEGT in the germline V gene. Trimming cost V 10 bases and J 0 bases, with 12 bases left between them. The CDR3 is CATAGASNTGELFF. CDR3 bases: TGTGCCACCGCGGGGGCCTCGAACACCGGGGAGCTGTTTTTT.

The table lists this clonotype with a few counts. V gene TRBV25-1 combines with J gene TRBJ1-6, with D possibly being TRBD1 (5 bases). Germline CDR1 MGHDK, CDR2 SYGVNS. The CDR3 contains 15 residues. Trimming pared 3 bases from V and 5 bases from J, leaving 11 bases between. CDR3 DNA sequence: TGTGCCAGCAGTGATCTAACAGGAGATAATTCACCCCTCCACTTT. It codes for CASSDLTGDNSPLHF. The variable domain in full, completed from reference TRBV25-1 and TRBJ1-6, reads EADIYQTPRYLVIGTGKKITLECSQTMGHDKMYWYQQDPGMELHLIHYSYGVNSTEKGDLSSESTVSRIRTEHFPLTLESARPSHTSQYLCASSDLTGDNSPLHFGNGTRLTVT.

The rearrangement links TRBV6-2 or TRBV6-3 to TRBJ1-2; tentatively, D is TRBD1 (6 bases). Germline V gene sequence: CDR1 MNHEY, CDR2 SVGEGT. The CDR3 is 13 residues long. V lost 5 bases and J 8 bases, leaving 15 bases between the germline ends. The CDR3 DNA sequence: TGTGCCAGCAGTGAATCCCCCGGGGGCGGCTACACCTTC. Protein product: CASSESPGGGYTF.

There are many counts of this clonotype. The chain has TRBV18 and TRBJ1-1; a possible D gene is TRBD1 (5 bases). V lost 3 bases and J lost 6, with 17 bases in between. This CDR3 has 15 amino acids. Germline values: CDR1 KGHSH, CDR2 LQKENI. Written as DNA, the CDR3 is TGTGCCAGCTCACCCCGTAGGTGGGGCGCCGCTGAAGCTTTCTTT. This codes for CASSPRRWGAAEAFF.